Each of the 17 T cell receptor beta chains below was sequenced from the same sample in a study of early stage breast cancer tumors. Repertoires were generated with immunoSEQ multiplex PCR, while TCRdb's copy carries only in-frame clones and drops some. The sample yields roughly 53,000 clones, under 95% seen once. Sequencing was performed on blood. All receptors come from an older person with breast cancer.

The rearrangement links TRBV13 to TRBJ2-7; 8 bases match TRBD1. The CDR3 spans 14 residues. Germline loops: CDR1 PRHDT, CDR2 FYEKMQ (reference sequence). Unmatched junction bases numbered 3, after V lost 2 bases and J lost 3 bases. The CDR3 here is CASSLPGGSYEQYF. The CDR3 bases are TGTGCCAGCAGCTTACCAGGGGGCAGCTACGAGCAGTACTTC.

CDR3 sequence (DNA): TGTGCCAGCAGCGTAGGGAGTGGTAGTTGGGAGACCCAGTACTTC. Translated, it gives CASSVGSGSWETQYF. The V call is TRBV9, the J call TRBJ2-5; D ambiguous. The CDR3 runs to 15 residues. Per the germline V gene, CDR1 is SGDLS and CDR2 is YYNGEE. Trimming cost V 0 bases and J 5 bases, with 14 bases left between them.

J is TRBJ2-5 and V is TRBV6-5, with 11 bases aligning to TRBD2. V was clipped by 7 bases and J by 7 bases; unmatched bases: 8. Germline CDR1 and CDR2: MNHEY and SVGAGI. This CDR3 has 14 residues. The CDR3 spells CASMTSGTPSTQYF. CDR3 DNA sequence: TGTGCCAGCATGACTAGCGGGACCCCATCGACCCAGTACTTC.

This clone was seen just once. CDR3 sequence: CASSIDSAGELFF. The CDR3, as DNA: TGTGCCAGCAGCATCGACTCAGCCGGGGAGCTGTTTTTT. The J gene is TRBJ2-2, the V gene TRBV7-6; D unclear. The germline V gene encodes CDR1 SGHVS and CDR2 FNYEAQ. V was cut by 5 bases and J by 6 bases, with 10 bases left in between. The CDR3 is 13 residues long. The entire variable domain, with the rest obtained from reference TRBV7-6 and TRBJ2-2, is as follows: GAGVSQSPRYKVTKRGQDVALRCDPISGHVSLYWYRQALGQGPEFLTYFNYEAQQDKSGLPNDRFSAERPEGSISTLTIQRTEQRDSAMYRCASSIDSAGELFFGEGSRLTVL.

The genes are TRBV9 and TRBJ1-6, with 10 bases identical to TRBD1. Germline-derived CDR1 and CDR2 are SGDLS and YYNGEE. The CDR3 consists of 15 residues. Trimming cost V 0 bases and J 10 bases; bases outside gene matches: 4. The CDR3 DNA sequence: TGTGCCAGCAGCGTAGTAGGACAGGGGGAATCACCCCTCCACTTT. Protein: CASSVVGQGESPLHF.

The chain carries TRBV5-1 and TRBJ2-7; D is ambiguous. The CDR3 has 16 amino acids. The germline V gene encodes CDR1 SGHRS and CDR2 YFSETQ. V lost 4 bases to trimming and J lost 0 bases, with 17 bases between them. The CDR3 DNA reads TGCGCCAGCAGCCCTCGTGGCCAGGCCAACTCCTACGAGCAGTACTTC. Residues: CASSPRGQANSYEQYF.

The genes are TRBV5-1 and TRBJ2-5, with 11 bases that match TRBD1. Germline V gene data show CDR1 as SGHRS and CDR2 as YFSETQ. The V and J ends lost 0 bases and 4 bases, in that order; junction bases with no gene match: 2. The CDR3 extends over 15 amino acids. The CDR3 region has the DNA TGCGCCAGCAGCTTGGCCGGGACAGGGGGAGAGACCCAGTACTTC. Translating gives CASSLAGTGGETQYF.

This chain joins TRBV6-5 and TRBJ2-5, with D perhaps TRBD2 (6 bases). The V gene's germline CDR1 is MNHEY and CDR2 SVGAGI. The ends were cut back, 2 bases at V and 9 bases at J, with 13 bases in the middle. This CDR3 has 13 amino acids. CDR3 DNA: TGTGCCAGCAGTTACGCGTCGGAGCGGGCCCAGTACTTC. Translating it yields CASSYASERAQYF.

CDR3 residues: CASSGDRYTQYF. The CDR3, as DNA: TGTGCCAGCAGCGGGGACAGATATACGCAGTATTTT. The chain links TRBV11-1 to TRBJ2-3, with 7 bases fitting TRBD1. The CDR3 loop spans 12 amino acids. J was trimmed by 7 bases and V by 5 bases; bases with no gene match: 3. Germline V gives CDR1 SGHAT, CDR2 FQDESV (reference sequence).

This chain links TRBV5-4 with TRBJ1-6, with unresolved D. The CDR3 extends over 15 amino acids. The V end lost 0 bases, the J end lost 8 bases, and 12 bases lay between the germline ends. The germline CDR1 and CDR2 sequences are SGHNT and YYREEE (reference sequence). The CDR3 is CASSLGQRGYSPLHF. The CDR3 DNA reads as TGTGCCAGCAGCTTGGGGCAGCGCGGATATTCACCCCTCCACTTT.

The J gene is TRBJ2-1, the V gene TRBV10-3; 12 positions match TRBD2. The junction had 12 bases not matched to a gene; V was cut back by 4 bases and J by 11 bases. CDR1 is ENHRY and CDR2 is SYGVKD in the germline V gene. This CDR3 region has 16 residues. In DNA form, the CDR3 reads TGTGCCATCAGTGGGGGACTAGCGGGCATCTTTAATCAGCAGTTCTTC. It codes for CAISGGLAGIFNQQFF.

This clone was seen a single time. The V and J genes are TRBV9 and TRBJ2-3, with TRBD2 matching 7 bases. There are 14 residues in the CDR3. Germline V gene sequence: CDR1 SGDLS, CDR2 YYNGEE. The ends lost 5 bases at V and 8 bases at J; junction bases unmatched: 11. CDR3 DNA sequence: TGTGCCAGCAGTCCGGGGACTACCCAAGGTACGCAGTATTTT. This translates into CASSPGTTQGTQYF.

The J gene is TRBJ2-7, the V gene TRBV7-9; D possibly corresponds to TRBD1 (5 bases). The germline V gene has CDR1 SEHNR and CDR2 FQNEAQ (reference sequence). The CDR3 totals 13 residues. V was trimmed by 2 bases and J by 3 bases, leaving 8 bases between them. CDR3 nucleotide sequence: TGTGCCAGCAGCTTACGACAGAGCTACGAGCAGTACTTC. This translates into CASSLRQSYEQYF.

This chain connects TRBV5-4 to TRBJ2-5, with a tentative D call TRBD2 (6 bases). The V end lost 6 bases, the J end lost 5 bases, and 23 bases lay between the germline ends. CDR3 length: 16 amino acids. The V gene's germline CDR1 is SGHNT and CDR2 YYREEE (reference sequence). The CDR3 DNA reads TGTGCCAGCACCCCAGGAGGGACGGCGGTCGAGGAGACCCAGTACTTC. Translation: CASTPGGTAVEETQYF.

The table lists this clone with a few counts. The chain uses TRBV11-3 and TRBJ2-1; 9 bases match TRBD1. Germline V lookup: CDR1 SGHNT, CDR2 YENEEA. The CDR3 has 15 residues. V was pared by 5 bases and J by 7 bases, with 9 bases of the junction left unmatched. CDR3 sequence reads: CASSPGGTGRNEQFF. The CDR3 DNA follows: TGTGCCAGCAGCCCGGGCGGGACAGGGCGGAATGAGCAGTTCTTC.

This clone was counted a few times. The chain recombines TRBV4-3 with TRBJ1-1, with D uncertain. Trimming removed 1 base at V and 2 bases at J, with 5 bases between. The CDR3 is 13 residues long. Germline V lookup: CDR1 LGHNA, CDR2 YSLEER. Here the CDR3 DNA reads TGCGCCAGCAGCCAAGGAACAAACACTGAAGCTTTCTTT. Protein: CASSQGTNTEAFF.

There are a few counts of this clone. The chain couples TRBV7-9 to TRBJ1-5; perhaps TRBD1 as D (5 bases). Germline-derived CDR1 and CDR2 are SEHNR and FQNEAQ (reference sequence). This CDR3 is 15 amino acids long. The V gene lost 5 bases and the J gene lost 1 base, with 12 bases spanning the gap. CDR3 in amino acids: CASSLGRASNQPQHF. The CDR3 DNA is TGTGCCAGCAGCCTAGGCAGGGCGAGCAATCAGCCCCAGCATTTT. Full variable domain (outside the CDR3, taken from reference TRBV7-9 and TRBJ1-5): DTGVSQNPRHKITKRGQNVTFRCDPISEHNRLYWYRQTLGQGPEFLTYFQNEAQLEKSRLLSDRFSAERPKGSFSTLEIQRTEQGDSAMYLCASSLGRASNQPQHFGDGTRLSIL.